Each of the 26 T cell receptor beta chains below was sequenced from the same sample in a study of blood T cell repertoires in COVID-19. The assay was immunoSEQ multiplex PCR, and TCRdb's table has in-frame clones only and misses some. The sample holds about 180,000 clones; around 85% are singletons and the top ten take around a sixth. Sequencing input: peripheral blood. The receptor source for this set is a person between 65 and 79 years old with COVID-19, enrolled during active disease.

V usage is TRBV18 and J usage is TRBJ1-3; D unresolved. V dropped 1 base and J dropped 4 bases, with 14 bases sitting between them. Germline V gives CDR1 KGHSH, CDR2 LQKENI. CDR3 length equals 16 residues. The CDR3 is CASSPQSTSTGNTIYF. For the CDR3, the DNA is TGTGCCAGCTCACCACAATCCACCAGTACAGGAAACACCATATATTTT.

The V gene is TRBV19, the J gene TRBJ1-1; no clear D gene. The CDR3 covers 16 residues. CDR1 is LNHDA, CDR2 SQIVND, per germline (reference sequence). V dropped 5 bases and J dropped 1 base, with 17 bases sitting between them. CDR3 in DNA: TGTGCCAGTAGTTACCTAACGGGTGGCTCGAACACTGAAGCTTTCTTT. Protein sequence: CASSYLTGGSNTEAFF. Based on the CDR3 plus reference TRBV19 and TRBJ1-1, the full variable domain is DGGITQSPKYLFRKEGQNVTLSCEQNLNHDAMYWYRQDPGQGLRLIYYSQIVNDFQKGDIAEGYSVSREKKESFPLTVTSAQKNPTAFYLCASSYLTGGSNTEAFFGQGTRLTVV.

A single count supports this clone. The rearrangement joins TRBV7-9 to TRBJ1-6; D unclear. CDR3 size: 12 residues. Trimming cost V 4 bases and J 7 bases, with 5 bases left between them. The germline gives CDR1 SEHNR, CDR2 FQNEAQ (reference sequence). DNA for the CDR3: TGTGCCAGCAGCTACAGAAATTCACCCCTCCACTTT. Its protein product is CASSYRNSPLHF.

The chain joins TRBV7-3 to TRBJ2-3; D uncertain. CDR3 size: 13 residues. Trimming took off 4 bases at V and 6 bases at J, with 11 bases between the two ends. In germline, CDR1 is SGHTA, CDR2 FQGTGA. CDR3 coding DNA: TGTGCCAGCAGCTCCGAACGGTGGGATACGCAGTATTTT. This gives the protein CASSSERWDTQYF.

The J gene is TRBJ2-5, the V gene TRBV19; TRBD2 aligns across 11 bases. J was trimmed by 5 bases and V by 3 bases; bases with no gene match: 11. The germline V gene has CDR1 LNHDA and CDR2 SQIVND (reference sequence). The CDR3 extends over 17 amino acids. The CDR3 loop is CASSMGGTSGGRETQYF. The CDR3 DNA sequence: TGTGCCAGTAGTATGGGGGGGACTAGCGGAGGACGGGAGACCCAGTACTTC. The variable domain in full, completed from reference TRBV19 and TRBJ2-5, reads DGGITQSPKYLFRKEGQNVTLSCEQNLNHDAMYWYRQDPGQGLRLIYYSQIVNDFQKGDIAEGYSVSREKKESFPLTVTSAQKNPTAFYLCASSMGGTSGGRETQYFGPGTRLLVL.

The rearrangement joins TRBV9 to TRBJ2-2, with TRBD2 identical over 7 bases. V was pared by 0 bases and J by 5 bases, with 10 bases of the junction left unmatched. CDR3 length: 17 amino acids. In germline, CDR1 is SGDLS, CDR2 YYNGEE. The CDR3 bases are TGTGCCAGCAGCGTAGGTCTCGGACTAGGGAGGACCGGGGAGCTGTTTTTT. Amino acid sequence: CASSVGLGLGRTGELFF. Full variable domain (missing parts from reference TRBV9 and TRBJ2-2): DSGVTQTPKHLITATGQRVTLRCSPRSGDLSVYWYQQSLDQGLQFLIQYYNGEERAKGNILERFSAQQFPDLHSELNLSSLELGDSALYFCASSVGLGLGRTGELFFGEGSRLTVL.

CDR3 nucleotide sequence: TGTGCCAGCAGTGGATTCCGAACAACCGGGGAGCTGTTTTTT. This translates into CASSGFRTTGELFF. The V and J genes are TRBV2 and TRBJ2-2; unclear D gene. The ends were cut back, 4 bases at V and 5 bases at J, with 11 bases in the middle. The CDR3 has 14 amino acids. CDR1 and CDR2 (germline): SNHLY, FYNNEI.

The table lists this clone with a count of one. The chain carries TRBV28 and TRBJ2-3; D is possibly TRBD1 (6 bases). Germline values: CDR1 MDHEN, CDR2 SYDVKM. This CDR3 has 15 residues. With 6 bases removed from V and 8 bases from J, the gap between germline ends came to 21 bases. CDR3 region: CASRRSGDRPGTQYF. The CDR3 bases are TGTGCCAGCAGACGGTCAGGTGACAGGCCCGGTACGCAGTATTTT.

The chain has TRBV2 and TRBJ1-6; 10 bases agree with TRBD1. This CDR3 comprises 14 residues. Germline V gene sequence: CDR1 SNHLY, CDR2 FYNNEI. V lost 4 bases, J lost 7 bases, and 1 base stayed unmatched. CDR3 protein: CASSVGQGNSPLHF. Written as DNA, the CDR3 is TGTGCCAGCAGTGTGGGACAGGGGAATTCACCCCTCCACTTT.

This chain links TRBV5-1 with TRBJ1-5, with D unresolved. V lost 4 bases and J 7 bases, leaving 12 bases between the germline ends. This CDR3 spans 13 amino acids. Germline V gene sequence: CDR1 SGHRS, CDR2 YFSETQ. The CDR3 DNA is TGCGCCAGCAGCCTGAATACGGGGCAGCCCCAGCATTTT. It encodes CASSLNTGQPQHF. The variable domain in full, with the rest retrieved from reference TRBV5-1 and TRBJ1-5, is KAGVTQTPRYLIKTRGQQVTLSCSPISGHRSVSWYQQTPGQGLQFLFEYFSETQRNKGNFPGRFSGRQFSNSRSEMNVSTLELGDSALYLCASSLNTGQPQHFGDGTRLSIL.

The chain joins TRBV5-5 to TRBJ1-2; 7 positions match TRBD1. The CDR3 totals 14 residues. CDR1 SGHKS and CDR2 YYEKEE come from the germline V gene (reference sequence). Trimming cost V 4 bases and J 7 bases; bases outside gene matches: 10. Here the CDR3 reads CASSPTGAFRGYTF. CDR3 sequence (DNA): TGTGCCAGCAGCCCCACAGGGGCATTCCGTGGCTACACCTTC.

The genes are TRBV30 and TRBJ1-4, with 8 positions matching TRBD1. CDR3 length: 13 amino acids. Trimming at V came to 2 bases and at J to 12 bases, leaving 8 bases not matched to a gene. Per the germline V gene, CDR1 is GTSNPN and CDR2 is SVGIG (reference sequence). The CDR3 is CAWSKIKQGELFF. The CDR3 coding sequence is TGTGCCTGGAGTAAAATCAAACAGGGGGAACTGTTTTTT.

The chain uses TRBV6-5 and TRBJ1-1; no reliable D call. CDR1 and CDR2 (germline): MNHEY, SVGAGI. V lost 7 bases and J 1 base, leaving 13 bases between the germline ends. The CDR3 contains 14 residues. CDR3 nucleotide sequence: TGTGCCAGCACCCCCGCGGCGAGGAACACTGAAGCTTTCTTT. It translates to CASTPAARNTEAFF.

This clone was seen only a few times. The V and J genes are TRBV29-1 and TRBJ2-1, with 7 bases matching TRBD1. The CDR3 is 13 amino acids. Germline V gene data show CDR1 as SQVTM and CDR2 as ANQGSEA. V dropped 8 bases and J dropped 5; count of bases not matched to a gene: 9. In DNA, the CDR3 is TGCAGCTCCTACAGGGGTTCGAACAATGAGCAGTTCTTC. It yields the protein CSSYRGSNNEQFF.

This clone was found a few times. This chain uses TRBV6-5 with TRBJ1-1, with a weak D call TRBD1 (6 bases). This CDR3 contains 13 residues. CDR1 and CDR2 from the germline V gene are MNHEY and SVGAGI. Trimming removed 0 bases from V and 7 bases from J, with 9 bases in between. DNA for the CDR3: TGTGCCAGCAGTTACTCCGGACAGCGTGAAGCTTTCTTT. Translated, it gives CASSYSGQREAFF.

This clone has only a few counts. The chain employs TRBV4-1 and TRBJ2-2, with D perhaps matching TRBD2 (6 bases). Germline V gives CDR1 MGHRA, CDR2 YSYEKL. CDR3 length: 15 amino acids. V was shortened by 10 bases and J by 1 base, with 16 bases between the two germline ends. CDR3 nucleotide sequence: TGCGCCACCAAGAGGGACTTAGGGAACACCGGGGAGCTGTTTTTT. Translating gives CATKRDLGNTGELFF.

The chain employs TRBV11-2 and TRBJ2-2; D is possibly TRBD2 (6 bases). Germline assignment: CDR1 SGHAT and CDR2 FQNNGV. This CDR3 is built from 13 residues. Trimming left V 7 bases short and J 5 bases short, with 11 bases between. CDR3: CASTEGVTGELFF. CDR3 nucleotide sequence: TGTGCCAGCACGGAGGGTGTGACCGGGGAGCTGTTTTTT.

V gene TRBV27 combines with J gene TRBJ1-6; D is perhaps TRBD1 (5 bases). Germline V CDR1 and CDR2: MNHEY, SMNVEV (reference sequence). The CDR3 consists of 14 residues. The V end lost 8 bases, the J end lost 6 bases, and 14 bases lay between the germline ends. CDR3 DNA sequence: TGTGCCAGCCGTCGGCAGGGAGGTAATTCACCCCTCCACTTT. It codes for CASRRQGGNSPLHF.

This clone was counted once. V and J are TRBV11-2 and TRBJ2-7; 7 bases align to TRBD2. The CDR3 has 13 amino acids. In germline, CDR1 is SGHAT, CDR2 FQNNGV. J was trimmed by 2 bases and V by 8 bases; bases with no gene match: 6. This CDR3 reads CASLRAGTYEQYF. DNA for the CDR3: TGTGCCAGCTTAAGAGCGGGAACCTACGAGCAGTACTTC.

In its sample, this clone was seen a few times. The V and J genes are TRBV3-1 (or the pseudogene TRBV3-2) and TRBJ1-5; TRBD1 might be the D (6 bases). CDR3 length: 12 residues. In germline, CDR1 is LGHDT, CDR2 YNNKEL (reference sequence). V was clipped by 1 base and J by 11 bases, with 9 bases between them. The CDR3 DNA reads TGTGCCAGCAGCCAAGGGAACAGGGCCCAGCATTTT. It encodes CASSQGNRAQHF.

V is TRBV27 and J is TRBJ1-1; the D gene is possibly TRBD1 (6 bases). CDR1 MNHEY and CDR2 SMNVEV come from the germline V gene (reference sequence). V lost 4 bases and J 4 bases, leaving 16 bases between the germline ends. The CDR3 is 15 residues long. CDR3 loop: CASSSQQGWATEAFF. CDR3 sequence (DNA): TGTGCCAGCAGTTCCCAACAGGGATGGGCCACTGAAGCTTTCTTT.

The chain links TRBV18 to TRBJ1-4; tentatively, D is TRBD1 (6 bases). This CDR3 comprises 17 residues. Trimming left V 5 bases short and J 0 bases short, with 16 bases between. In germline, CDR1 is KGHSH, CDR2 LQKENI. The chain's CDR3 is CASSTTRDTATNEKLFF. CDR3 DNA sequence: TGTGCCAGCTCAACCACCAGGGACACGGCAACTAATGAAAAACTGTTTTTT.

The genes are TRBV6-5 and TRBJ2-1, with TRBD2 matching over 12 bases. The junction had 5 bases not matched to a gene; V was cut back by 5 bases and J by 6 bases. Germline V gene sequence: CDR1 MNHEY, CDR2 SVGAGI. The CDR3 length is 15 residues. The CDR3 DNA sequence: TGTGCCAGCAGTCGAGGACTAGCGGGGCGCAATGAGCAGTTCTTC. This gives the protein CASSRGLAGRNEQFF.

The chain is built from TRBV6-2 or TRBV6-3 and TRBJ1-1; possibly TRBD1 for D (6 bases). The CDR3 is 16 residues long. Trimming pared 5 bases from V and 5 bases from J, leaving 21 bases between. Looked up from germline, CDR1 is MNHEY and CDR2 is SVGEGT. CDR3 in DNA: TGTGCCAGCAGTACGGTACAGGGCGTGCGGAGAACTGAAGCTTTCTTT. As protein: CASSTVQGVRRTEAFF.

The V gene is TRBV12-5, the J gene TRBJ2-1; TRBD2 is a possible D gene (5 bases). Trimming removed 0 bases from V and 7 bases from J, with 7 bases in between. Germline V lookup: CDR1 LGHNT, CDR2 FRNRAP. The CDR3 runs 13 residues. The CDR3 coding sequence is TGTGCTAGTGGTTTGGTAGGAGGTAATGAGCAGTTCTTC. Its protein is CASGLVGGNEQFF. The full variable domain, completed using reference TRBV12-5 and TRBJ2-1, is DARVTQTPRHKVTEMGQEVTMRCQPILGHNTVFWYRQTMMQGLELLAYFRNRAPLDDSGMPKDRFSAEMPDATLATLKIQPSEPRDSAVYFCASGLVGGNEQFFGPGTRLTVL.

V gene TRBV6-5 combines with J gene TRBJ1-6, with 8 positions matching TRBD1. The V gene end was trimmed by 6 bases and the J gene end by 7 bases; junction bases not matched to a gene: 5. The CDR3 length is 14 residues. Germline V CDR1 and CDR2: MNHEY, SVGAGI. CDR3 coding DNA: TGTGCCAGCAGGGAGGACAGGGCAAATTCACCCCTCCACTTT. It encodes CASREDRANSPLHF.